This entry describes one T cell receptor beta chain. This entry belongs to a study of blood T cell repertoires in COVID-19. Across the whole study: Sites in the United States, Italy and Spain provided acute and convalescent COVID-19 samples. From T cells, B-cell-depleted T cells, or PBMCs came the material, which was cDNA or gDNA.

J gave up 9 bases and V 0 bases, and 19 bases lay outside the gene matches. Germline values: CDR1 LGHNA, CDR2 YNFKEQ. This CDR3 is built from 20 residues. Followed over time, Seattle patients had been enrolled while infection was active. Original processing methods: Reference gene primer amplification gave estimated nucleated cell counts. Measured with immunoSEQ multiplex PCR; TCRdb has only the in-frame clones, and not every one. That table gives V, J and clone size, and the DNA gave D and trimming. The data hold over 150,000 clones, with approximately 85% observed a single time. The sample consisted of peripheral blood. This chain connects TRBV4-2 to TRBJ2-2; TRBD2 matches 10 bases. The TCR sequence derives from a woman aged 55-75 years with COVID-19, enrolled during active disease. In nucleotides, the CDR3 is TGTGCCAGCAGCCAAGATAAAGTAGCGGGAGGCCCCGAACCCGCCCGGGAGCTGTTTTTT. It translates to CASSQDKVAGGPEPARELFF.